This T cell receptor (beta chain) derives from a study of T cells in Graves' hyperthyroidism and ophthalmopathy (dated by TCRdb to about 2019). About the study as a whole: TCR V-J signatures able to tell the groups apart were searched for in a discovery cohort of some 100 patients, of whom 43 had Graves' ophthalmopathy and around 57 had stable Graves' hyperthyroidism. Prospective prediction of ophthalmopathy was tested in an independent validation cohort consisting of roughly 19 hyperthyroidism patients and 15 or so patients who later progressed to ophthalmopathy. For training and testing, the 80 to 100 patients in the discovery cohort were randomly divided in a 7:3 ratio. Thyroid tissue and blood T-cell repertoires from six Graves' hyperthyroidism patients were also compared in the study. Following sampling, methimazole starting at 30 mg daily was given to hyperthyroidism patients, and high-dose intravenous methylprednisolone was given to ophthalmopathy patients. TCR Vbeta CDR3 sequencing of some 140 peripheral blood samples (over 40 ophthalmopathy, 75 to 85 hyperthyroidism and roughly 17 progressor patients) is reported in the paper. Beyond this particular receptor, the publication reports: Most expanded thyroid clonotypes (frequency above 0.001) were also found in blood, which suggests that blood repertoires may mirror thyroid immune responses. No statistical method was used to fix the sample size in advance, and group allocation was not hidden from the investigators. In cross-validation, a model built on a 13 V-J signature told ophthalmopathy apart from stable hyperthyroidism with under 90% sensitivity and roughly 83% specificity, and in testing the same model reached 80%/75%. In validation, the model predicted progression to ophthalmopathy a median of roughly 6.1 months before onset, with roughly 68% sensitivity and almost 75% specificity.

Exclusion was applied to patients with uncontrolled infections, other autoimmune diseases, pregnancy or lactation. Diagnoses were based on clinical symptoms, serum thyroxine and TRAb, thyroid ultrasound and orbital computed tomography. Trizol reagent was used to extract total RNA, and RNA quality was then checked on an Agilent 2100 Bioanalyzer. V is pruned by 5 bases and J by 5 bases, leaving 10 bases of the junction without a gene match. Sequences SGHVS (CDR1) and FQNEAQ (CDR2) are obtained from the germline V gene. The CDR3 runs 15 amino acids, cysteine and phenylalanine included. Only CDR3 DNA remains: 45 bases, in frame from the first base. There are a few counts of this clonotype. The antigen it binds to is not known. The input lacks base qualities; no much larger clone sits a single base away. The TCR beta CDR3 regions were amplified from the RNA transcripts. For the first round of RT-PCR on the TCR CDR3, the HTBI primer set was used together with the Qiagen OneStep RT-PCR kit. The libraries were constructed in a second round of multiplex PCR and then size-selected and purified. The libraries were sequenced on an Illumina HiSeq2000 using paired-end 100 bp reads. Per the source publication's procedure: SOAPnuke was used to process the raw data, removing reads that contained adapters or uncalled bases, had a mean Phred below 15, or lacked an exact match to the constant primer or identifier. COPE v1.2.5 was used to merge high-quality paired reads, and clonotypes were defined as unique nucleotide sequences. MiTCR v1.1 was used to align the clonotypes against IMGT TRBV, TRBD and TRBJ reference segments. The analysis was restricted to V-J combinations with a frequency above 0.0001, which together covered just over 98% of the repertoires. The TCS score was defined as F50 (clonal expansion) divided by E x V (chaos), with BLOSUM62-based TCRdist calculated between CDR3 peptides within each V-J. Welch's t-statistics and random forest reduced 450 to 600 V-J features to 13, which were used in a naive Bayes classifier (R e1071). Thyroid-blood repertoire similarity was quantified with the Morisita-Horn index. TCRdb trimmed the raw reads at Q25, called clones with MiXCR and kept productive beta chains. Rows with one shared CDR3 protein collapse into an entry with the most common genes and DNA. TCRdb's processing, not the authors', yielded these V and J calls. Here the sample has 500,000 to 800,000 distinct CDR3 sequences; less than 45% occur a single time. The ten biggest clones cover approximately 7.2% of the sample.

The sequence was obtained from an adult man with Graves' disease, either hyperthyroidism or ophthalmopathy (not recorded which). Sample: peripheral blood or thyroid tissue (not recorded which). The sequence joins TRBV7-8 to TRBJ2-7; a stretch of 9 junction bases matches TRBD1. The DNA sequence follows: TGTGCCAGCAGCACCAGGGACAGGGTGTTGGACGAGCAGTACTTC. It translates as CASSTRDRVLDEQYF.